This T cell receptor beta chain came from a study of blood T cell repertoires in COVID-19. Study as a whole: Nucleic acid was either cDNA or gDNA, and it came from T cells, B-cell-depleted T cells, or PBMCs.

Trimming took off 3 bases at V and 5 bases at J, with 13 bases between the two ends. The germline CDR1 and CDR2 sequences are MRHNA and SNTAGT. The CDR3 covers 15 residues. Measured with immunoSEQ multiplex PCR; TCRdb has only the in-frame clones, and not every one. The data show fewer than 80,000 clones, 90% seen once. Sequencing was carried out using peripheral blood. This receptor was identified in a human donor in a cohort sampled during active COVID-19. The chain joins TRBV6-4 to TRBJ2-2, with TRBD1 as a possible D gene (6 bases). This CDR3 reads CASSEQGAFTGELFF. DNA of the CDR3: TGTGCCAGCAGTGAACAGGGCGCCTTTACCGGGGAGCTGTTTTTT.